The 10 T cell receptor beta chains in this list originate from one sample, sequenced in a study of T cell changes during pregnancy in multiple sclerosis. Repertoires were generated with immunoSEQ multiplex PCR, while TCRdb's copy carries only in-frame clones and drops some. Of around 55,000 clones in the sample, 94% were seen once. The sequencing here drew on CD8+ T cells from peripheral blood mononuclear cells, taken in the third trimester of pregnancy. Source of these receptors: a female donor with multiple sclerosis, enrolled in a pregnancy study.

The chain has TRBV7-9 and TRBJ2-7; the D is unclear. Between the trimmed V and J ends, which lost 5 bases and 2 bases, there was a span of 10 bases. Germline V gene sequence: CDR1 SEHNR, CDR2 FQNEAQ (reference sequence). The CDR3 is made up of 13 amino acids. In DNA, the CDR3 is TGTGCCAGCAGCGTTAACAGAGCCTACGAGCAGTACTTC. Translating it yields CASSVNRAYEQYF.

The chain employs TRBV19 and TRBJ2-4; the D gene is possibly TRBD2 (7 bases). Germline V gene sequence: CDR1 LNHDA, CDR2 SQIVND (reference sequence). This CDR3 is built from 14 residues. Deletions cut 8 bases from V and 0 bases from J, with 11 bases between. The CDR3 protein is CASSGGLAKNIQYF. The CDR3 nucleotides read TGTGCCAGTTCCGGGGGGCTAGCCAAAAACATTCAGTACTTC.

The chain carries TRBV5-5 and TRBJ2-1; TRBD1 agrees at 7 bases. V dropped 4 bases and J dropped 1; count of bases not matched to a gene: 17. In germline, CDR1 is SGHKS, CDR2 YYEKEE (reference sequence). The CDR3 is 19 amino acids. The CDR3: CASSGRDRFQPNSYNEQFF. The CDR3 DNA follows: TGTGCCAGCAGCGGCCGGGACAGATTCCAGCCTAATTCCTACAATGAGCAGTTCTTC.

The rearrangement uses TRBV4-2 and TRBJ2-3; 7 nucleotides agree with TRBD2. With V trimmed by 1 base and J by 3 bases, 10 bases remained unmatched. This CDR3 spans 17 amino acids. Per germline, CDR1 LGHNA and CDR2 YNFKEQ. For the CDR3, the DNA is TGTGCCAGCAGCCAAGTTAGATCTCTAGCGGTGACAGATACGCAGTATTTT. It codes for CASSQVRSLAVTDTQYF.

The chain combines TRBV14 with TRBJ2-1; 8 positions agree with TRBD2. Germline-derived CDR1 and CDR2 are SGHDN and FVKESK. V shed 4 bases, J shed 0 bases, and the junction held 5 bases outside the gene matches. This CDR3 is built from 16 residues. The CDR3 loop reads CASSLLAGSSYNEQFF. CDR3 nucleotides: TGTGCCAGCAGCCTCTTAGCGGGGAGCTCCTACAATGAGCAGTTCTTC. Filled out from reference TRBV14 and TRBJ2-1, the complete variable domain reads EAGVTQFPSHSVIEKGQTVTLRCDPISGHDNLYWYRRVMGKEIKFLLHFVKESKQDESGMPNNRFLAERTGGTYSTLKVQPAELEDSGVYFCASSLLAGSSYNEQFFGPGTRLTVL.

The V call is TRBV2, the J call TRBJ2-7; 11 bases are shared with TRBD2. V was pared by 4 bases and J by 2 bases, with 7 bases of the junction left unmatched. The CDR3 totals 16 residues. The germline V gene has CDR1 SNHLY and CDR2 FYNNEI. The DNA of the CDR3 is TGTGCCAGCAGTGGTTGGGGGGGACTAGCGGCCTACGAGCAGTACTTC. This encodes CASSGWGGLAAYEQYF.

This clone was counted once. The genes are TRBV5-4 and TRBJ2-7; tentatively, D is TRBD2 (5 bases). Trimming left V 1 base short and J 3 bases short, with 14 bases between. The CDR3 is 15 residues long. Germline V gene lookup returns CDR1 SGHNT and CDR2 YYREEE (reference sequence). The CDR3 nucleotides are TGTGCCAGCAGCTTGAGACCCTCGGGGTTCTACGAGCAGTACTTC. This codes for CASSLRPSGFYEQYF.

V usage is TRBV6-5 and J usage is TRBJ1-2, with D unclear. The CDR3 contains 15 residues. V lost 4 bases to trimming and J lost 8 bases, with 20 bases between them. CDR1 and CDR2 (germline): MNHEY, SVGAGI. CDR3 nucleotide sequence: TGTGCCAGCAGTTTGGGGTGGGGAGACTCGGGGGGCTACACCTTC. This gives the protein CASSLGWGDSGGYTF.

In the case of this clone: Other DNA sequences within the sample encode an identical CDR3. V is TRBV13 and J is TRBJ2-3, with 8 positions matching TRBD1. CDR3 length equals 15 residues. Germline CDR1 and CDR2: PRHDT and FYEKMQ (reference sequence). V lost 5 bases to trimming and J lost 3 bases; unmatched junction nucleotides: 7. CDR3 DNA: TGTGCCAGCAGCACCCGACAGGGGAGTACAGATACGCAGTATTTT. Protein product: CASSTRQGSTDTQYF.

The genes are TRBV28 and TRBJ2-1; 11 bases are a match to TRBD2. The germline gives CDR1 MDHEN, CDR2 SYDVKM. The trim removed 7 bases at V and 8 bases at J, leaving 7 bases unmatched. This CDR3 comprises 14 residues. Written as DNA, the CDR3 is TGTGCCAGCAAAATACTAGCGGGAGTGGATGAGCAGTTCTTC. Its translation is CASKILAGVDEQFF.